This T cell receptor beta chain was captured in a study of T cell clonality in common variable immunodeficiency (dated by TCRdb to 2014 to 2015). Points the paper makes about the study in general: TCRbeta clonality was higher in CVID subjects than in healthy controls (t-test p = 0.018), and the increase was most characteristic of about a third of subjects. CVID TCRbeta sequences reportedly showed fewer deletions and N-nucleotide insertions and lacked highly modified clones with 13 or more V deletions. Although equal DNA input was used, an average of roughly 80,000 unique sequences per sample was obtained for controls, compared with approximately 30,000 for CVID samples. Patient heterogeneity within the CVID cohort put limits on correlating repertoire features with clinical complications. CVID subjects shared fewer TCRbeta clones with each other than healthy controls did (p < 0.0001). According to the authors, finding the cause of the higher clonality in CVID would require sequencing the repertoires of T cell subpopulations.

The germline V gene specifies SGHTA as CDR1 and FQGNSA as CDR2. V is pared back by 2 bases and J by 1 base, with 5 bases lying between the germline termini. The CDR3 sequence holds 13 residues, the cysteine and phenylalanine included. Part of the CDR3 DNA is given, 30 bases translated from base 1. Diagnosis of CVID followed standard criteria, namely serum IgG, IgA and/or IgM below the normal range together with specific antibody deficiency. There were around 44 subjects in the CVID group (roughly 15 female and approximately 30 male), ranging in age from about 9 to 70 years, with a mean age of roughly 43. Both CVID patients and healthy controls were predominantly of Caucasian heritage. At the time of study participation, every CVID subject had been on replacement immunoglobulin therapy for at least one year. No CVID subject was ill or taking immunomodulatory or immunosuppressive medication when blood was collected. Heparinized peripheral whole blood samples of about 4.5 to 8.5 ml were obtained from each donor. Genomic DNA from adults with common variable immune deficiency (CVID) and from healthy adult controls was the source for sequencing TCRbeta CDR3 repertoires. Diluted blood was density-centrifuged over Hypaque 1077 or Ficoll-Paque to isolate peripheral blood mononuclear cells. Genomic DNA was obtained from unsorted mononuclear cells using either Qiagen column purification or a centrifugation-based method.

Note on this clone: What antigen it recognizes has not been identified. The read halts 3 residues ahead of the CDR3 end, with the missing end drawn from the germline J gene.

For sequencing input, CVID and control samples contributed equivalent amounts of genomic DNA. For every sample, a 60 bp segment covering the rearranged TCRbeta CDR3 region was amplified and then sequenced. The immunoSEQ assay, a bias-corrected multiplex PCR combined with high-throughput sequencing, was used to amplify TCRbeta. The authors processed their data as follows. Every unique nucleotide sequence counted as a clone and was annotated with V, D and J genes, copy number and frequency. Sequences were labeled productive if in frame, and non-productive if out of frame or containing stop codons. As previously described, clonality was calculated on the basis of Shannon's entropy. The predicted amino acid sequences of productive clones were used to derive the mean CDR3 Kyte-Doolittle hydropathy. The R hclust function was used to hierarchically cluster scaled V gene usage with Manhattan distance and complete linkage. To assess clone sharing by CDR3 amino acid sequence, 12 repertoires per group were resampled over 100 rounds. The repertoires were searched for 60 to 75 published EBV-specific TCRbeta sequences and some 240 published CMV-specific TCRbeta sequences. After a couple of CVID samples that produced fewer than 10,000 sequences were dropped from the analysis, 35 to 45 CVID repertoires remained. TCRdb stores this immuneACCESS table with in-frame sequences only. Part of the clones is absent; in the studies checked, under half of the shortfall reflects unresolved V genes, and no reason is known for the rest. V, J and clone size are taken as reported in that table, and D and trimming were inferred from the DNA itself. For this sample the table reports over 11,000 clones, with no clone seen just once. Just under 9% of the sample belongs to the ten largest clones.

This receptor was identified in a human donor with common variable immunodeficiency. The sequence links TRBV7-2 to TRBJ2-5, with no D gene named confidently. Sequencing input: peripheral blood mononuclear cells. The sequenced CDR3 bases are TGTGCCAGCAGCTTAACAGTCCAAGAGACC. This is translated as CASSLTVQET. The full CDR3 reads CASSLTVQETQYF.